This T cell receptor beta chain was recorded in a study of STAT5B mutations in CD4+ large granular lymphocyte leukemia. Sequenced by immunoSEQ multiplex PCR; TCRdb stores in-frame clones only, minus some. In the table there are nearly 35,000 clones, 70% to 90% of which are singletons. Germline CDR1 is SNHLY and CDR2 is FYNNEI. This CDR3 contains 14 residues. V was clipped by 6 bases and J by 0 bases, with 8 bases between them. The chain combines TRBV2 with TRBJ2-2; possibly TRBD2 for D (5 bases). The receptor comes from a human donor in good health. The source material was CD4+ T cells from blood buffy coats. In DNA form, the CDR3 reads TGTGCCAGCAGCGGACTCACGAACACCGGGGAGCTGTTTTTT. Translating it yields CASSGLTNTGELFF.